Following are 30 T cell receptor beta chains from one sample sequenced in a study of Graves' ophthalmopathy and Graves' hyperthyroidism. The authors amplified TCR beta CDR3 regions, and they did so from RNA transcripts for repertoire sequencing. An initial RT-PCR round employing HTBI primers preceded a second-round multiplex PCR. One entry per CDR3 protein results from TCRdb running MiXCR on the multiplex PCR reads. The repertoire includes roughly 1.1 million distinct CDR3 sequences, 35% to 40% of them detected once, and 8.5% to 14% sits in the top ten. Sequencing was done on a sample of peripheral blood or thyroid tissue (not recorded which). Every receptor here comes from an adult man with Graves' hyperthyroidism.

The V and J genes are TRBV7-3 and TRBJ2-7; 9 nucleotides line up with TRBD1. The junction had 9 bases not matched to a gene; V was cut back by 5 bases and J by 7 bases. The CDR3 sequence is 14 residues long. CDR1 is SGHTA and CDR2 is FQGTGA in the germline V gene. CDR3 loop: CASSTGTGRDEQYF. As DNA, the CDR3 is TGTGCCAGCAGCACAGGGACAGGGCGGGATGAGCAGTACTTC.

This clonotype showed up many times. This chain joins TRBV7-9 and TRBJ2-5, with 7 bases aligning to TRBD2. V lost 5 bases to trimming and J lost 2 bases; unmatched junction nucleotides: 11. The CDR3 runs 16 residues. Germline V gene data show CDR1 as SEHNR and CDR2 as FQNEAQ (reference sequence). In DNA, the CDR3 is TGTGCCAGCAGCCTAGGACCGGGGGGAACTCAAGAGACCCAGTACTTC. Amino acids: CASSLGPGGTQETQYF.

The sample holds many counts of this clonotype. This rearrangement joins TRBV7-7 to TRBJ2-2; the D gene is possibly TRBD1 (6 bases). Germline V gene data show CDR1 as SSHAT and CDR2 as FNYEAQ (reference sequence). V gave up 6 bases and J gave up 7 bases, with 9 bases separating them. The CDR3 contains 12 residues. The DNA of the CDR3 is TGTGCCAGCAGTCCAGGGGTCGGGGAGCTGTTTTTT. Protein product: CASSPGVGELFF.

The chain is built from TRBV20-1 and TRBJ2-5; D might be TRBD1 (6 bases). The germline V gene has CDR1 DFQATT and CDR2 SNEGSKA (reference sequence). The germline V and J ends were trimmed by 5 bases and 7 bases, with 11 bases remaining between them. The CDR3 has 11 residues. CDR3 protein: CSAEGEGTQYF. Written as DNA, the CDR3 is TGCAGTGCTGAGGGGGAAGGGACCCAGTACTTC.

The chain links TRBV7-9 to TRBJ2-7, with 8 bases that match TRBD2. Germline V CDR1 and CDR2: SEHNR, FQNEAQ (reference sequence). After removal of 5 bases from V and 5 bases from J, the junction contained 8 bases not matched to a gene. The CDR3 length is 14 residues. CDR3 residues: CASSRGGRWNEQYF. CDR3 nucleotides: TGTGCCAGCAGCCGTGGCGGGAGGTGGAACGAGCAGTACTTC.

The chain has TRBV24-1 and TRBJ1-5; maybe TRBD1 (5 bases). The CDR3 runs 15 residues. V was clipped by 4 bases and J by 2 bases, with 11 bases between them. The V gene's germline CDR1 is KGHDR and CDR2 SFDVKD. Here the CDR3 DNA reads TGTGCCACCAGTGACCCCGGGGCGGGCAATCAGCCCCAGCATTTT. Its protein product is CATSDPGAGNQPQHF.

The count of this clonotype is one. This may be a read error: a much more frequent sequence differs by one nucleotide. The V call is TRBV7-2, the J call TRBJ1-2; TRBD1 matches at 7 bases. J was trimmed by 3 bases and V by 3 bases; bases with no gene match: 7. Looked up from germline, CDR1 is SGHTA and CDR2 is FQGNSA. CDR3 length: 15 residues. The CDR3, as DNA: TGTGCCAGCAGCTTCGGGACAGAGAGCTACTATGGCTACACCTTC. As protein: CASSFGTESYYGYTF.

The rearrangement uses TRBV7-1 and TRBJ2-5, with D perhaps being TRBD1 or TRBD2 (5 bases each). Being an ORF, TRBV7-1 has a function that is uncertain. This CDR3 spans 15 amino acids. The V and J ends lost 3 bases and 5 bases respectively, with 16 bases between them. In DNA form, the CDR3 reads TGTGCCAGCAGCTCCGTAGTGGGGGATCTGGAGACCCAGTACTTC. As protein: CASSSVVGDLETQYF.

This clonotype was recorded many times. The chain combines TRBV10-1 with TRBJ1-6; D might be TRBD1 (5 bases). This CDR3 contains 13 residues. V was clipped by 3 bases and J by 10 bases, with 10 bases between them. Per germline, CDR1 WNHNN and CDR2 SYGVQD (reference sequence). CDR3 sequence: CASSDRVESPLHF. CDR3 DNA: TGCGCCAGCAGTGACAGGGTTGAGTCACCCCTCCACTTT.

The sample holds many counts of this clonotype. The genes are TRBV7-9 and TRBJ1-6; D unresolved. CDR1 SEHNR and CDR2 FQNEAQ come from the germline V gene (reference sequence). Trimming took 5 bases from V and 8 from J, leaving 19 bases between them. The CDR3 is made up of 16 amino acids. CDR3 region: CASSLTKSAVYSPLHF. The CDR3 nucleotides are TGTGCCAGCAGCCTAACTAAATCTGCGGTATATTCACCCCTCCACTTT. Supplemented by reference TRBV7-9 and TRBJ1-6, the full variable domain reads DTGVSQNPRHKITKRGQNVTFRCDPISEHNRLYWYRQTLGQGPEFLTYFQNEAQLEKSRLLSDRFSAERPKGSFSTLEIQRTEQGDSAMYLCASSLTKSAVYSPLHFGNGTRLTVT.

In this sample, this clonotype turned up a few times. J is TRBJ2-2 and V is TRBV13; D uncertain. The CDR3 runs 14 residues. V was trimmed by 8 bases and J by 3 bases, leaving 13 bases between them. Germline CDR1 is PRHDT and CDR2 is FYEKMQ (reference sequence). For the CDR3, the DNA is TGTGCCAGCCCAGGACCCATTTACACCGGGGAGCTGTTTTTT. Encoded protein: CASPGPIYTGELFF.

The rearrangement uses TRBV29-1 and TRBJ1-1, with a tentative D call TRBD1 (5 bases). Germline V gives CDR1 SQVTM, CDR2 ANQGSEA. CDR3 length: 12 amino acids. V was cut by 5 bases and J by 4 bases, with 11 bases left in between. Here the CDR3 reads CSVKGEPTEAFF. CDR3 bases: TGCAGCGTTAAAGGGGAACCCACTGAAGCTTTCTTT.

The genes are TRBV7-2 and TRBJ2-7; 9 bases are shared with TRBD1. Unmatched junction bases numbered 7, after V lost 2 bases and J lost 2 bases. The CDR3 sequence is 16 residues long. CDR1 SGHTA and CDR2 FQGNSA come from the germline V gene. The CDR3 protein is CASSLRWTGVTYEQYF. DNA of the CDR3: TGTGCCAGCAGCTTACGCTGGACAGGGGTCACCTACGAGCAGTACTTC.

Worth noting for this clonotype: A junction end diverges from the germline sequence, so it may reflect a read error. The rearrangement links TRBV7-2 to TRBJ2-7; no reliable D call. The germline CDR1 and CDR2 sequences are SGHTA and FQGNSA. The CDR3 sequence is 15 residues long. The CDR3 DNA follows: TGTGTCAGCAGCTTTTCGCCAGAACTAACCTACGAGCAGTACTTC. Amino acids: CVSSFSPELTYEQYF.

The V gene is TRBV2, the J gene TRBJ2-5; D uncertain. CDR1 is SNHLY and CDR2 is FYNNEI in the germline V gene. There are 14 residues in the CDR3. V lost 8 bases, J lost 3 bases, and 16 bases lay in between. The chain's CDR3 is CASSPYPRKETQYF. In DNA, the CDR3 is TGTGCCAGCTCACCCTATCCCAGGAAAGAGACCCAGTACTTC.

This clonotype showed up just a few times. The chain combines TRBV7-8 with TRBJ2-2, with 9 positions matching TRBD2. CDR1 and CDR2 from the germline V gene are SGHVS and FQNEAQ. The CDR3 is 15 residues long. V shed 0 bases and J 7 bases; nucleotides not matched to a gene: 3. CDR3 sequence reads: CASSLAPSGDGELFF. The DNA of the CDR3 is TGTGCCAGCAGCTTAGCTCCTAGCGGGGACGGGGAGCTGTTTTTT.

In its sample, this clonotype was seen many times. V is TRBV4-3 and J is TRBJ1-1; possibly TRBD1 for D (5 bases). Germline CDR1 and CDR2: LGHNA and YSLEER. V dropped 0 bases and J dropped 12 bases, with 14 bases sitting between them. The CDR3 consists of 13 residues. Here the CDR3 DNA reads TGCGCCAGCAGCCAAGAATGGCTGGGGGTGTCTTTCTTT. This gives the protein CASSQEWLGVSFF.

Of note for this clonotype: It may be a read error: a sequence one base away is much more abundant. This chain links TRBV12-3 or TRBV12-4 with TRBJ2-5; D may be TRBD1 (5 bases). The CDR3 has 11 residues. In DNA form, the CDR3 reads TGTGCCAGCGGGGCTCAGGAGAATCAAAACTTC. Translation: CASGAQENQNF.

Note on this clonotype: A read error may be the cause here, since a much bigger clone is one base away. The chain recombines TRBV7-9 with TRBJ2-5, with 8 bases identical to TRBD1. The length of the CDR3 is 15 residues. The germline V gene has CDR1 SEHNR and CDR2 FQNEAQ (reference sequence). CDR3 loop: CASSFRTGPQETQHF. The CDR3 DNA reads as TGTGCCAGCAGCTTCCGGACAGGGCCTCAAGAGACCCAGCACTTC.

The V gene is TRBV12-3 or TRBV12-4, the J gene TRBJ1-2, with TRBD1 matching 7 bases. The length of the CDR3 is 15 residues. J lost 3 bases, V lost 5 bases, and 9 bases had no gene match. CDR3 coding DNA: TGTGCCAGCAGTCTTACAGGGGTCTTCGACTATGGCTACACCTTC. Protein sequence: CASSLTGVFDYGYTF.

The chain recombines TRBV4-3 with TRBJ1-1; D gene uncertain. Germline lookup yields CDR1 LGHNA and CDR2 YSLEER. The CDR3 extends over 16 amino acids. V was cut by 0 bases and J by 3 bases, with 14 bases left in between. DNA for the CDR3: TGCGCCAGCAGCCAAGATCCAACAGTGACTCACACTGAAGCTTTCTTT. Translation: CASSQDPTVTHTEAFF.

V is TRBV27 and J is TRBJ2-2; no clear D. V lost 7 bases and J lost 2, with 14 bases in between. The CDR3 runs 15 residues. Germline CDR1 MNHEY, CDR2 SMNVEV (reference sequence). The CDR3, as DNA: TGTGCCAGCACCCCCGGGCCAGGCAACACCGGGGAGCTGTTTTTT. It yields the protein CASTPGPGNTGELFF.

On this clonotype itself: A much bigger clone sits one base away, suggesting this may be a read error. The V gene is TRBV7-9, the J gene TRBJ1-5; D is unresolved. This CDR3 has 13 residues. Trimming took off 8 bases at V and 5 bases at J, with 13 bases between the two ends. The germline V gene has CDR1 SEHNR and CDR2 FQNEAQ (reference sequence). The CDR3 DNA sequence: TGTGCCAGCGGCGCGATTCCGGATCAGCCCCAGCATTTT. It is translated as CASGAIPDQPQHF.

The chain has TRBV7-9 and TRBJ1-2; 9 nucleotides match TRBD1. The V segment lost 5 bases and the J segment 7 bases; nucleotides outside the gene matches: 8. The V gene's germline CDR1 is SEHNR and CDR2 FQNEAQ (reference sequence). CDR3 length equals 14 residues. For the CDR3, the DNA is TGTGCCAGCAGCCAGGGACAGGGAGAAACTGGCTACACCTTC. This sequence encodes CASSQGQGETGYTF.

The V call is TRBV6-4, the J call TRBJ1-5; maybe TRBD1 (5 bases). The CDR3 loop spans 15 amino acids. The V end was cut by 8 bases, the J end by 7 bases, with 21 bases between. Germline V gene lookup returns CDR1 MRHNA and CDR2 SNTAGT. The CDR3 nucleotides are TGTGCCAGCCGGATCCAGGGAATTTCGGGACAGCCCCAGCATTTT. Residues: CASRIQGISGQPQHF.

On this clonotype: At one boundary the junction diverges from the germline segment, which might be a read error. The chain is built from TRBV7-2 and TRBJ1-1; possibly TRBD1 for D (5 bases). The CDR3 runs 18 residues. Germline CDR1 reads SGHTA; CDR2 reads FQGNSA. The CDR3 spells CASSQGVTEGRISLEAFF. DNA for the CDR3: TGCGCCAGCAGCCAAGGGGTGACAGAGGGCCGGATCAGCCTTGAAGCTTTCTTT.

For this clonotype: A much larger clone lies one base from this, so it may be a read error. V is TRBV10-3 and J is TRBJ1-2; D not resolved. The V and J ends lost 10 bases and 8 bases respectively, with 20 bases between them. This CDR3 contains 13 residues. Germline V lookup: CDR1 ENHRY, CDR2 SYGVKD. In DNA form, the CDR3 reads TGTGCCAGGAGTTACGGCGGGATACAGGGCTACACCTTC. Its protein is CARSYGGIQGYTF.

The chain couples TRBV29-1 to TRBJ2-5; TRBD2 matches 13 bases. Germline loops: CDR1 SQVTM, CDR2 ANQGSEA. After removal of 3 bases from V and 4 bases from J, the junction contained 5 bases not matched to a gene. The CDR3 sequence is 15 residues long. CDR3 protein: CSVEPTSGGIETQYF. The CDR3 bases are TGCAGCGTTGAGCCGACTAGCGGGGGGATAGAGACCCAGTACTTC.

The table lists this clonotype with a few counts. V and J are TRBV2 and TRBJ2-7, with TRBD2 as a possible D gene (5 bases). Germline V gene lookup returns CDR1 SNHLY and CDR2 FYNNEI. The CDR3 loop spans 12 amino acids. V lost 11 bases to trimming and J lost 2 bases, with 13 bases between them. The CDR3, as DNA: TGTGCCGGAGGACGGCTGGCCTACGAGCAGTACTTC. Protein product: CAGGRLAYEQYF.

This clonotype has more than one count but fewer than ten. The DNA for the CDR3 is TGTGCCAGCAGCTTTAAAGGGCCAACAAGGAATTGGGGTTGTGAAAAACTGTTTTTT. It yields the protein CASSFKGPTRNWGCEKLFF. This chain joins TRBV7-2 and TRBJ1-4, with D unclear. Per the germline V gene, CDR1 is SGHTA and CDR2 is FQGNSA. The germline V and J ends were trimmed by 3 bases and 7 bases, with 27 bases remaining between them. The CDR3 extends over 19 amino acids.